This TCR beta chain was sequenced in a study of T-cell memory formation after mild COVID-19. Overall study context: Largely, the TCR clusters proved donor specific. Study-level findings and limits: Clones that shrank (day 15 to 85) were balanced CD4/CD8, whereas later expanders leaned CD4+. Clones that contracted clustered mainly in CM and EM if CD4+ and in EMRA if CD8+.

Worth noting for this clonotype: Its antigen is currently unknown.

Germline CDR1 is DFQATT and CDR2 is SNEGSKA (reference sequence). Trimming cost V 6 bases and J 5 bases; bases outside gene matches: 11. The CDR3 extends over 15 amino acids. Libraries for TCRalpha and TCRbeta carried sample barcodes and unique molecular identifiers via 5'RACE. TCRdb reanalysed the 5' RACE reads using MiXCR and keeps one entry per CDR3 protein. Of roughly 350,000 distinct CDR3 sequences in the sample, 28% were seen once. This chain uses TRBV20-1 with TRBJ1-2, with TRBD1 matching 11 bases. The sample comprised PBMCs or a T cell subset sorted from them (not recorded which). The TCR sequence derives from an adult woman who had mild COVID-19 (a few samples of this study predate the infection). Cell type and time point are not known. CDR3 in DNA: TGCAGTGCAACTCGCCGGGACAGGGGGGCTTATGGCTACACCTTC. Protein: CSATRRDRGAYGYTF.